The clone carrying this T cell receptor beta chain was picked up a small number of times. Method: immunoSEQ multiplex PCR; TCRdb's copy keeps in-frame clones and lacks some. The sample includes 35,000 to 50,000 clones, approximately 90% seen only once; the top ten take approximately 3.3%. This entry belongs to a study of blood T cell repertoires in COVID-19. Study-level information: The samples span acute and convalescent COVID-19 from the United States, Italy and Spain. The cDNA or gDNA used as material had been derived from T cells, B-cell-depleted T cells, or PBMCs.

The sample consisted of peripheral blood. This receptor was identified in a human donor in a cohort sampled during active COVID-19.

The CDR3 DNA sequence: TGTGCCAGCATACGCGGGGGGGCCATGGATACGCAGTATTTT. Its protein is CASIRGGAMDTQYF. This chain joins TRBV7-9 and TRBJ2-3; TRBD2 aligns across 9 bases. J was trimmed by 6 bases and V by 7 bases; bases with no gene match: 8. This CDR3 has 14 residues. Germline V gives CDR1 SEHNR, CDR2 FQNEAQ (reference sequence).